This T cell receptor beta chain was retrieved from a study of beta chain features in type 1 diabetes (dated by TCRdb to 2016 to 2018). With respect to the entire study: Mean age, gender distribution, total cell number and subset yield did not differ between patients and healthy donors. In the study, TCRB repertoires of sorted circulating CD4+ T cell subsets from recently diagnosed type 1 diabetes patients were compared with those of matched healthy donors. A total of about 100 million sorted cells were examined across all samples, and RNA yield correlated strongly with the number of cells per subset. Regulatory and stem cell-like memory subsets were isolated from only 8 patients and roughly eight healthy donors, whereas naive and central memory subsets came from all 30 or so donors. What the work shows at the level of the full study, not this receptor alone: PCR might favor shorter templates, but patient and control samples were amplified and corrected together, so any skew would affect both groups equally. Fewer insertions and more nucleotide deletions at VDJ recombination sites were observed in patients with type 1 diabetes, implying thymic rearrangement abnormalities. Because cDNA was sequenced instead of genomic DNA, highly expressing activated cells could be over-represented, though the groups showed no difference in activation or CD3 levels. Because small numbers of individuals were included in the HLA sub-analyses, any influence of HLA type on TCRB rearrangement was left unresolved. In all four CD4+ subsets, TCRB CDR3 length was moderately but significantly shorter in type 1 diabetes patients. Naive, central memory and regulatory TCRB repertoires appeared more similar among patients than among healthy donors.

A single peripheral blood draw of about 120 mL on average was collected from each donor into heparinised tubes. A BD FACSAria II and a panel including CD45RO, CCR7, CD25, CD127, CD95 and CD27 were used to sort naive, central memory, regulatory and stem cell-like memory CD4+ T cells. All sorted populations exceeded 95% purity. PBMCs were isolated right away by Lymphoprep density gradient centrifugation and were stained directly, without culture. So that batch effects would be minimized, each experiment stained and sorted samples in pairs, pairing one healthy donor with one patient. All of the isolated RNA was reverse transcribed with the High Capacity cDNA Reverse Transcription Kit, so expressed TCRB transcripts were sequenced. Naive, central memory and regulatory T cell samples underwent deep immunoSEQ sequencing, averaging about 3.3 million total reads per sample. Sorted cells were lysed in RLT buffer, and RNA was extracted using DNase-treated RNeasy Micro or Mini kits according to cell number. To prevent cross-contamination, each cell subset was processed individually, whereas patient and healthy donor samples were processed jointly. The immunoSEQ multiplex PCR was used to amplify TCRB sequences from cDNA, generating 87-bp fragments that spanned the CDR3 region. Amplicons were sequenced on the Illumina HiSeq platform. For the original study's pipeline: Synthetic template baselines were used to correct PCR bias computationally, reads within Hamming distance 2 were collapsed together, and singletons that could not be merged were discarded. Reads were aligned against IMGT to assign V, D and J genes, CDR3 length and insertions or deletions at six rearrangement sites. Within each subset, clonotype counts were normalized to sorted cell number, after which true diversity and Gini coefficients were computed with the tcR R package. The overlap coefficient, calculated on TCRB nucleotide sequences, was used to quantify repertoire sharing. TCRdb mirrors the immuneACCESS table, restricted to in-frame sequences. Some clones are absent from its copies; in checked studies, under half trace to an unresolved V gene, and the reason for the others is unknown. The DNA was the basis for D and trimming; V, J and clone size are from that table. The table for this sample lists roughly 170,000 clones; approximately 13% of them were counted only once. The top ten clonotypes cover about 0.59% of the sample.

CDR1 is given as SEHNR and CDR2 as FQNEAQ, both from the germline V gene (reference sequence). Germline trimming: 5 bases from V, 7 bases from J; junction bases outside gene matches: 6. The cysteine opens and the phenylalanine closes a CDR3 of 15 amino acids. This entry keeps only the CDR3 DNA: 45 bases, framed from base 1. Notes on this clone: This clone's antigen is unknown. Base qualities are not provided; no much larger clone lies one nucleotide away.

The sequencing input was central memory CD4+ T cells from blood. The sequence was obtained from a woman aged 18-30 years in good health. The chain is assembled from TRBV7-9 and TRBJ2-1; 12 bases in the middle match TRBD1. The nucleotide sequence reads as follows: TGTGCCAGCAGCGTCCGGGACAGGGGGCGGAATGAGCAGTTCTTC. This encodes CASSVRDRGRNEQFF.